This T cell receptor (beta chain) was captured by sequencing in a study of blood T cell repertoires in COVID-19. Germline CDR1 and CDR2: KGHSH and LQKENI. The CDR3 runs 16 residues. Trimming removed 1 base at V and 2 bases at J, with 13 bases between. Per the study methods: Using reference gene primer amplification, nucleated cell counts were estimated. TCRdb's copy holds only in-frame clones and misses some; the assay was immunoSEQ multiplex PCR. V, J and clone size reflect that table, while D and trimming were determined from the DNA. The sample has under 300,000 clones, just over 85% seen once; the top ten hold about 14%.

The gene calls are TRBV18 and TRBJ2-3; no reliable D call. Sequencing was performed on PBMCs or T cells enriched from blood (not recorded which). The clonotype comes from a man aged 18-30 years who had recovered from COVID-19. Written as DNA, the CDR3 is TGTGCCAGCTCACCACAGCCTCTGCAACTCACAGATACGCAGTATTTT. Translating it yields CASSPQPLQLTDTQYF.